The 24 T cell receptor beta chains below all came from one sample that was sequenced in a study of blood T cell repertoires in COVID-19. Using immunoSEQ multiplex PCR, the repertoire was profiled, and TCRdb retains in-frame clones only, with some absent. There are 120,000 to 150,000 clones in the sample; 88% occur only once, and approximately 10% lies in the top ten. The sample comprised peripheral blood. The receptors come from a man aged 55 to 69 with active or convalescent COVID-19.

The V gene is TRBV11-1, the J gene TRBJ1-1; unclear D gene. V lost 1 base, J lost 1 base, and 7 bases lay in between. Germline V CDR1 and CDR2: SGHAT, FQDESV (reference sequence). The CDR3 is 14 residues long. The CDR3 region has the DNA TGTGCCAGCAGCTTAGGTCCAGGGAACACTGAAGCTTTCTTT. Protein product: CASSLGPGNTEAFF.

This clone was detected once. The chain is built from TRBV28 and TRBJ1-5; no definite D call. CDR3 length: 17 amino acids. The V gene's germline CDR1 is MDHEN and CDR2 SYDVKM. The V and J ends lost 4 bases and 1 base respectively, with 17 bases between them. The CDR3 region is CASSSLIVYWSNQPQHF. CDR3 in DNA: TGTGCCAGCAGTTCACTCATAGTATACTGGAGCAATCAGCCCCAGCATTTT. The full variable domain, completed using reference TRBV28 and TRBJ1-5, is DVKVTQSSRYLVKRTGEKVFLECVQDMDHENMFWYRQDPGLGLRLIYFSYDVKMKEKGDIPEGYSVSREKKERFSLILESASTNQTSMYLCASSSLIVYWSNQPQHFGDGTRLSIL.

DNA for the CDR3: TGTGCCAGCTCGACAGGGATGGTTAGGTCCACTGAAGCTTTCTTT. Residues: CASSTGMVRSTEAFF. This chain joins TRBV19 and TRBJ1-1, with 7 bases lining up with TRBD1. CDR1 is LNHDA, CDR2 SQIVND, per germline (reference sequence). V shed 9 bases, J shed 4 bases, and the junction held 14 bases outside the gene matches. The length of the CDR3 is 15 residues.

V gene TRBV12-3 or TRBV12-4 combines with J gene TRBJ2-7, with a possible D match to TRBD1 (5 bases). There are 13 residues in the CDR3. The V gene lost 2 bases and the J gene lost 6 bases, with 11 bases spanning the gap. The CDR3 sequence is CASSLSRVGEQYF. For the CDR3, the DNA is TGTGCCAGCAGTTTAAGCAGGGTCGGCGAGCAGTACTTC.

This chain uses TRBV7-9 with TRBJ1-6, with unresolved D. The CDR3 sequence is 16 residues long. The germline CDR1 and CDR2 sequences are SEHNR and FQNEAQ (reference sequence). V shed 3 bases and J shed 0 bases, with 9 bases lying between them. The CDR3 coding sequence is TGTGCCAGCAGCTTTATTGGGAGCTCCTATAATTCACCCCTCCACTTT. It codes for CASSFIGSSYNSPLHF.

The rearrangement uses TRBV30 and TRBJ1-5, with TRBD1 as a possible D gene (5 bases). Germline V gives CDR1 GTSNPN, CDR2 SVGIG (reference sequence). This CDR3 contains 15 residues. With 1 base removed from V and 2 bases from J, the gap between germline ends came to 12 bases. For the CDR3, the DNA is TGTGCCTGGAGTGAAGGGAAGGGGCGCAATCAGCCCCAGCATTTT. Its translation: CAWSEGKGRNQPQHF.

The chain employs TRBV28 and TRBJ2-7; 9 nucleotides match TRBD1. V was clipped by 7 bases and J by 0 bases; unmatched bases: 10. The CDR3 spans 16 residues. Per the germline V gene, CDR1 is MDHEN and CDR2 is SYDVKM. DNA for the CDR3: TGTGCCAGCACTACGCCCGGACAGGGGTCCTCCTACGAGCAGTACTTC. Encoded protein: CASTTPGQGSSYEQYF.

The CDR3 spells CASLPGQFNSPLHF. The CDR3 coding sequence is TGTGCCAGTTTACCGGGACAGTTTAATTCACCCCTCCACTTT. The chain combines TRBV2 with TRBJ1-6, with 7 nucleotides matching TRBD1. The CDR3 has 14 amino acids. Germline V gives CDR1 SNHLY, CDR2 FYNNEI. V lost 9 bases to trimming and J lost 6 bases; unmatched junction nucleotides: 8.

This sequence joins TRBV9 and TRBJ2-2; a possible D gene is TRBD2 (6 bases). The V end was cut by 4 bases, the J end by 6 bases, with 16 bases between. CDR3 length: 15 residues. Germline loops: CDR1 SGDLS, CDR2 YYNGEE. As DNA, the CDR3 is TGTGCCAGCAGCCGGAGGGCTAGCGCGGCCGGGGAGCTGTTTTTT. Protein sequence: CASSRRASAAGELFF.

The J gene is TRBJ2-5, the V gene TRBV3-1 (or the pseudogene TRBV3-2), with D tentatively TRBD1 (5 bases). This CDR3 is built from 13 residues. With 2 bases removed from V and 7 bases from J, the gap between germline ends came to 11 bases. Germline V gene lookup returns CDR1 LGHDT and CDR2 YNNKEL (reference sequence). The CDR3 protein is CASSQRGGGTQYF. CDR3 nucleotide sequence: TGTGCCAGCAGCCAAAGGGGCGGTGGGACCCAGTACTTC.

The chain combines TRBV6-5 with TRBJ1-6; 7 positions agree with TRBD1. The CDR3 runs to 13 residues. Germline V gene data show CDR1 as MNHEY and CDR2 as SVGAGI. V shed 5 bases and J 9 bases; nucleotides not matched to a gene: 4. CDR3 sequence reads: CASSTKGASPLHF. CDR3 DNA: TGTGCCAGCAGTACAAAGGGGGCTTCACCCCTCCACTTT.

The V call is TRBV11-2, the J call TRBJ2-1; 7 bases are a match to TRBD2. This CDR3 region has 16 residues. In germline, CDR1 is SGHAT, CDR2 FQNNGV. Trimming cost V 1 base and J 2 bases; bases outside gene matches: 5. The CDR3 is CASSLASGITYNEQFF. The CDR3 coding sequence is TGTGCCAGCAGCTTAGCAAGCGGGATAACCTACAATGAGCAGTTCTTC.

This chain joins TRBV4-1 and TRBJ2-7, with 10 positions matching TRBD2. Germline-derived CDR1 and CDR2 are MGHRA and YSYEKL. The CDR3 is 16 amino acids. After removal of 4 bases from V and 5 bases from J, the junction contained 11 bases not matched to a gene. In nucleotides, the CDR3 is TGCGCCAGCAGCCGAGCAAGCGGGAGGGCCACGGACGAGCAGTACTTC. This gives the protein CASSRASGRATDEQYF.

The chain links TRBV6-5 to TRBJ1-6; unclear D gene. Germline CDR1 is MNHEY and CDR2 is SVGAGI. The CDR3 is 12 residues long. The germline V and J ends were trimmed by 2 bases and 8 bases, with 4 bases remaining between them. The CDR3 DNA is TGTGCCAGCAGTTACACGGATTCACCCCTCCACTTT. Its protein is CASSYTDSPLHF.

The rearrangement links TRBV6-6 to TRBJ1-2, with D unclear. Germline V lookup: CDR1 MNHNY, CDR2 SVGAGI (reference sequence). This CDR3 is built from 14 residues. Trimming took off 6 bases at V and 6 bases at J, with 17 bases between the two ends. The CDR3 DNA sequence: TGTGCCAGCAGAGACAACGGATTCCCGGATGGCTACACCTTC. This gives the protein CASRDNGFPDGYTF.

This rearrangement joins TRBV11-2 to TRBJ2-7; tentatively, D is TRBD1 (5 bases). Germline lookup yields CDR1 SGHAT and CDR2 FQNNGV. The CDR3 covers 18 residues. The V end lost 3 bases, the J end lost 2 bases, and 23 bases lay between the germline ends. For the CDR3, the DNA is TGTGCCAGCAGCTTTAAGGGGCAGAGTACGGTGAAAGCCTACGAGCAGTACTTC. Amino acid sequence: CASSFKGQSTVKAYEQYF.

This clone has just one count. The CDR3, as DNA: TGTGCCAGCAGCGAACGCCACTTACAGGGGAGCTCCTACAATGAGCAGTTCTTC. This gives the protein CASSERHLQGSSYNEQFF. The chain links TRBV9 to TRBJ2-1, with 7 bases matching TRBD1. The CDR3 runs to 18 residues. The germline V gene encodes CDR1 SGDLS and CDR2 YYNGEE. V was pared by 3 bases and J by 0 bases, with 12 bases of the junction left unmatched.

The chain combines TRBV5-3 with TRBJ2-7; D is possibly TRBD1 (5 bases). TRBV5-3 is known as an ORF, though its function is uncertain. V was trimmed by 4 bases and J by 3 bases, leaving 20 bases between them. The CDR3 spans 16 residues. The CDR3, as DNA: TGTGCCAGAAGCCACCGGACACAGGTGCCCTTCTACGAGCAGTACTTC. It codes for CARSHRTQVPFYEQYF.

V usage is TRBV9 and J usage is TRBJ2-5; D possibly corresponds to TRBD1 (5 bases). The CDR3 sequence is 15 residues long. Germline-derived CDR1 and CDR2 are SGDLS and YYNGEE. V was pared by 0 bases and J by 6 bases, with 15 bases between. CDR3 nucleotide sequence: TGTGCCAGCAGCGTAGCTGGGGCAGACCGACAGACCCAGTACTTC. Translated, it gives CASSVAGADRQTQYF.

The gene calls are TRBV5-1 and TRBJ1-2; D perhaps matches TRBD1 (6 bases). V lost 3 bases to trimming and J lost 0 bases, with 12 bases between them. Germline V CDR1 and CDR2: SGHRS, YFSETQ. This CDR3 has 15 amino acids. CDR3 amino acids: CASSSWDKTNYGYTF. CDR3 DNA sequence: TGCGCCAGCAGCTCATGGGACAAAACTAACTATGGCTACACCTTC.

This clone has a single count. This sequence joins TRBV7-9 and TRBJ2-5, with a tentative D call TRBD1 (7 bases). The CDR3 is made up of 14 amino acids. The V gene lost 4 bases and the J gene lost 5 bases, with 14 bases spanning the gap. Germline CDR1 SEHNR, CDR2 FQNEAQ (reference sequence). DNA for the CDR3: TGTGCCAGCAGCTCCCAGGGGGACTGGGAGACCCAGTACTTC. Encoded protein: CASSSQGDWETQYF.

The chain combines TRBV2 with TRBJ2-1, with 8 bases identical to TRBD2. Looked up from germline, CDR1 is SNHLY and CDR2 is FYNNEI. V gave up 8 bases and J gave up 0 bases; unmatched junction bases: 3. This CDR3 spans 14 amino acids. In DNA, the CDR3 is TGTGCCAGCCGGGGGGGGAGCTCCTACAATGAGCAGTTCTTC. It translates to CASRGGSSYNEQFF. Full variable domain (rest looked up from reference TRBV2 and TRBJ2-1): EPEVTQTPSHQVTQMGQEVILRCVPISNHLYFYWYRQILGQKVEFLVSFYNNEISEKSEIFDDQFSVERPDGSNFTLKIRSTKLEDSAMYFCASRGGSSYNEQFFGPGTRLTVL.

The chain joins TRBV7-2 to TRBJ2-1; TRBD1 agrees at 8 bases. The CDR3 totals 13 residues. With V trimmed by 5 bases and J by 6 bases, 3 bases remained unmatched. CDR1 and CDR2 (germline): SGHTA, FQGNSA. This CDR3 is CASSTDRVNEQFF. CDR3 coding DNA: TGTGCCAGCAGCACGGACAGGGTCAATGAGCAGTTCTTC.

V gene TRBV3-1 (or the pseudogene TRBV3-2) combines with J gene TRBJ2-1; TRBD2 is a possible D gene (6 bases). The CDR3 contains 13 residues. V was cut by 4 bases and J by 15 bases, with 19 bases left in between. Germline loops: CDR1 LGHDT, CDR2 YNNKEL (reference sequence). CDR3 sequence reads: CASSPSTRSHLFF. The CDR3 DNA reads TGTGCCAGCAGCCCGTCGACTAGAAGTCATCTGTTCTTC.